What follows is one T cell receptor (beta chain) and its context. Its cognate antigen is unknown. The data belong to a study of shared clonotypes between healthy human individuals. Whole-study findings and limits: The diversity represented, both genetic and in exposure history, was limited by few donors.

Genomic DNA of each subset was evenly split across several immunoSEQ plates. Unsorted PBMC samples were amplified in replicate PCRs containing roughly 300 ng DNA, about 30,000 T cell genomes. TCRdb's table, derived via immunoSEQ multiplex PCR, lists solely in-frame clones and lacks some. The sample includes approximately 470,000 clones, 70% to 80% of them seen just once. The sample consisted of PBMCs. This receptor was identified in a woman between 35 and 50 years old in good health. Some clones in this sample may be carry-over from other donors' samples.

CDR3 nucleotide sequence: TGCGCCAGCGCGGGGGACAGGGTTCAGCCCCAGCATTTT. Its protein product is CASAGDRVQPQHF. This chain joins TRBV10-2 and TRBJ1-5, with 9 nucleotides matching TRBD1. Germline values: CDR1 WSHSY, CDR2 SAAADI. J was trimmed by 6 bases and V by 8 bases; bases with no gene match: 5. This CDR3 is built from 13 residues.